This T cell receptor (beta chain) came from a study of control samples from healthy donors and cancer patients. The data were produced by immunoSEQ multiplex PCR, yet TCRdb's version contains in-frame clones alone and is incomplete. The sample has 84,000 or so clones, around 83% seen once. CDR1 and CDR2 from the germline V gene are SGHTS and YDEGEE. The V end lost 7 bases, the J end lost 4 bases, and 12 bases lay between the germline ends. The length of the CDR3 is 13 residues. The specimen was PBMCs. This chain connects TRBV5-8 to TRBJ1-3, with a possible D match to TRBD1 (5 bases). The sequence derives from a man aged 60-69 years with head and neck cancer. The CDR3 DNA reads TGTGCCAGCCCCGGACGGGACGGAAACACCATATATTTT. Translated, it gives CASPGRDGNTIYF.